This TCR beta chain is drawn from a study of identical twins. V was clipped by 6 bases and J by 2 bases, with 11 bases between them. Germline V gene data show CDR1 as DFQATT and CDR2 as SNEGSKA (reference sequence). The CDR3 has 13 residues. This clonotype has a handful of counts. TCRdb reanalysed the 5' RACE reads using MiXCR and keeps one entry per CDR3 protein. The data hold around 550,000 distinct CDR3 sequences, with nearly 15% observed a single time. These data also formed part of another study, on yellow fever vaccine responses in identical twins.

The rearrangement links TRBV20-1 to TRBJ2-1; the D is unclear. The source material was CD4+ T cells sorted from blood. The sequence was collected from a woman aged 18 to 35 in good health. In nucleotides, the CDR3 is TGCAGTGCCGCGAGCCCCACCTACAATGAGCAGTTCTTC. Translation gives CSAASPTYNEQFF.